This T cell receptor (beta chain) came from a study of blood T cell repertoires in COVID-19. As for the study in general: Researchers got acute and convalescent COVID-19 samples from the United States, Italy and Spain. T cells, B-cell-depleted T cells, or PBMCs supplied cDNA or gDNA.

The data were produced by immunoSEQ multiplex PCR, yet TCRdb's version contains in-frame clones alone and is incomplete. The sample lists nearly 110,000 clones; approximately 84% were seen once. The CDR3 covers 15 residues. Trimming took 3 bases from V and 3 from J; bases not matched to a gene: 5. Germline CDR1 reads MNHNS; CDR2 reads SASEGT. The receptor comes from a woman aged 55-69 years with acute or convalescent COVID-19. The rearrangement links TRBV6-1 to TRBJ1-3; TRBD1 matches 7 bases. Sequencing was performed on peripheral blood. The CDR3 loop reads CASSDRQGVGNTIYF. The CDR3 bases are TGTGCCAGCAGTGACCGACAGGGAGTTGGAAACACCATATATTTT.